This T cell receptor beta chain was sequenced during a study of CD8 T cells in ankylosing spondylitis. In this sample, this clonotype turned up many times. MiXCR, applied by TCRdb to the 5' RACE reads, yields one record per CDR3 protein. The table has around 220,000 distinct CDR3 sequences, roughly a tenth seen once. In germline, CDR1 is DFQATT, CDR2 SNEGSKA (reference sequence). J was trimmed by 0 bases and V by 6 bases; bases with no gene match: 15. The CDR3 contains 17 residues. The specimen was blood, either unsorted or a sorted T cell fraction (not recorded which). This sequence was found in a male donor with ankylosing spondylitis or in good health (not recorded which). This chain links TRBV20-1 with TRBJ2-3, with 7 bases that match TRBD1. The CDR3 here is CSAERGGTLGSTDTQYF. CDR3 bases: TGCAGTGCGGAAAGAGGGGGCACCCTCGGGAGCACAGATACGCAGTATTTT.